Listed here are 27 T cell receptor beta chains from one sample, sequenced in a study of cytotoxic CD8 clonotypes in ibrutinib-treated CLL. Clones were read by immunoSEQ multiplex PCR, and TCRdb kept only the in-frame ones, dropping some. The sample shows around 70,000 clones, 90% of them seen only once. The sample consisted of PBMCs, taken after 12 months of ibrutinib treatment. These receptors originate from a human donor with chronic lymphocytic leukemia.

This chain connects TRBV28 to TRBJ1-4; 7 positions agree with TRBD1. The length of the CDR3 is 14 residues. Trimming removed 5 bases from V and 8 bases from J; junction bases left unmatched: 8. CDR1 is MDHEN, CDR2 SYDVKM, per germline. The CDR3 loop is CASSEQGWVEKLFF. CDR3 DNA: TGTGCCAGCAGTGAACAGGGGTGGGTCGAAAAACTGTTTTTT.

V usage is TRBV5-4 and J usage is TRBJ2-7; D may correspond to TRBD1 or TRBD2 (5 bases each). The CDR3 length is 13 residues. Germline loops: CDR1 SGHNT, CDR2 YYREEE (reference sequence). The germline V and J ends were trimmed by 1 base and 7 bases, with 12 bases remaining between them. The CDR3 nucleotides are TGTGCCAGCAGCTTGTTCGGGGCTGGGGAGCAGTACTTC. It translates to CASSLFGAGEQYF.

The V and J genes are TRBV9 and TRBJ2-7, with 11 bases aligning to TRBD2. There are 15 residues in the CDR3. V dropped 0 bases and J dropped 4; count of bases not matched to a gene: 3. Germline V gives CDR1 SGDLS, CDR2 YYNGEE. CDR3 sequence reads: CASSVDTSGSYEQYF. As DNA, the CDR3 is TGTGCCAGCAGCGTAGATACTAGCGGGAGTTACGAGCAGTACTTC.

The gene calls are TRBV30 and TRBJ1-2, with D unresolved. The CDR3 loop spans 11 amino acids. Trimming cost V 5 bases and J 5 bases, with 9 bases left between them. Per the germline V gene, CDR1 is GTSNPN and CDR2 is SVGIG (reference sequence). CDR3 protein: CAWEKAYGYTF. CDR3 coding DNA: TGTGCCTGGGAAAAGGCTTATGGCTACACCTTC.

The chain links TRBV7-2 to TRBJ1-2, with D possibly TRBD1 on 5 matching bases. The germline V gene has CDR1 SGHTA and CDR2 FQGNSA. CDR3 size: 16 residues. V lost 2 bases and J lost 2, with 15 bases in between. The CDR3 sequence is CASSLNTLGVNYGYTF. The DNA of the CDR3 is TGTGCCAGCAGCTTAAACACCTTAGGGGTGAACTATGGCTACACCTTC.

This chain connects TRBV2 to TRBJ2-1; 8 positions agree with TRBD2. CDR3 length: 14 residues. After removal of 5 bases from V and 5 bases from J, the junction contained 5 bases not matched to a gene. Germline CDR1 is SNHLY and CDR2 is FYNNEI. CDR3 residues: CASSLTSANNEQFF. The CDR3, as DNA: TGTGCCAGCAGTTTGACTAGCGCTAACAATGAGCAGTTCTTC.

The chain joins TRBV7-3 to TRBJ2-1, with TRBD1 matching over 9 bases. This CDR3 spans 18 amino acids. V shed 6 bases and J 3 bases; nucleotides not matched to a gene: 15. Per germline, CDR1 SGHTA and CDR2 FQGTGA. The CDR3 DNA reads TGTGCCAGCAGTTTACCACCTAAGGAGGGACAGGGCTACAATGAGCAGTTCTTC. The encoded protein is CASSLPPKEGQGYNEQFF.

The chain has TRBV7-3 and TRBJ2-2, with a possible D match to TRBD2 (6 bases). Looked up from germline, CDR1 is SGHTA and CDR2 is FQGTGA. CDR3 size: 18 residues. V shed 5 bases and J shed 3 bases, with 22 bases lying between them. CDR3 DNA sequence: TGTGCCAGCAGCCCCCCGAGGGCTATAACGGGAGACACCGGGGAGCTGTTTTTT. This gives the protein CASSPPRAITGDTGELFF.

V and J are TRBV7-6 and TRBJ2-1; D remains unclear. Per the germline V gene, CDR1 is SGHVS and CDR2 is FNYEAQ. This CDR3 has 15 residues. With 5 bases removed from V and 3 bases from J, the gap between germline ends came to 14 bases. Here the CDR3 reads CASSPLAEIYNEQFF. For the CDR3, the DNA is TGTGCCAGCAGCCCCTTGGCGGAGATCTACAATGAGCAGTTCTTC.

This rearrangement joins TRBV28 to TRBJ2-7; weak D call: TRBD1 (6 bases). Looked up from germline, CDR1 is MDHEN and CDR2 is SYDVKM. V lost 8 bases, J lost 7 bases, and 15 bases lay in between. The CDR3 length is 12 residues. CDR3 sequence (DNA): TGTGCCAGCGGCCGGACAGATAGGGAGCAGTACTTC. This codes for CASGRTDREQYF.

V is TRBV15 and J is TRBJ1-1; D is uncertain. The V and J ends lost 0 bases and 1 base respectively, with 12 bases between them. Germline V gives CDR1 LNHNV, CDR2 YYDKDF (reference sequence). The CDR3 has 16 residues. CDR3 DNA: TGTGCCACCAGCAGAGATGTTGCCGGAAAGAACACTGAAGCTTTCTTT. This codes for CATSRDVAGKNTEAFF.

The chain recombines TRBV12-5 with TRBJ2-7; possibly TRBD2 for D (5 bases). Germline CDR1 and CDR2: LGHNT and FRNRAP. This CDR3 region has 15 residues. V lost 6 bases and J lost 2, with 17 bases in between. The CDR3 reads CASGQRGGQTYEQYF. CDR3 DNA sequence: TGTGCTAGTGGCCAGCGAGGCGGGCAGACCTACGAGCAGTACTTC. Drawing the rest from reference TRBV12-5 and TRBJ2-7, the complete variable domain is DARVTQTPRHKVTEMGQEVTMRCQPILGHNTVFWYRQTMMQGLELLAYFRNRAPLDDSGMPKDRFSAEMPDATLATLKIQPSEPRDSAVYFCASGQRGGQTYEQYFGPGTRLTVT.

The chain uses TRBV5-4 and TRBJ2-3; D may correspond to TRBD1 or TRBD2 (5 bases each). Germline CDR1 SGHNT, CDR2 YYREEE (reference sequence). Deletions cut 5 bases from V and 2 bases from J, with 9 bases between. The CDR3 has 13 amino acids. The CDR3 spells CASSTGLTDTQYF. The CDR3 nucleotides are TGTGCCAGCAGTACAGGACTCACAGATACGCAGTATTTT.

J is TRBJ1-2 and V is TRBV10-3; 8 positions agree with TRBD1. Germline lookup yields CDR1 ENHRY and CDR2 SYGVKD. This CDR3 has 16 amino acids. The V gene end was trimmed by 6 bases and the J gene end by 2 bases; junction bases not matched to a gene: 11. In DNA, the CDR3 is TGTGCCATCAGCAGGACAGGGCAATTGGACAACTATGGCTACACCTTC. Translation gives CAISRTGQLDNYGYTF.

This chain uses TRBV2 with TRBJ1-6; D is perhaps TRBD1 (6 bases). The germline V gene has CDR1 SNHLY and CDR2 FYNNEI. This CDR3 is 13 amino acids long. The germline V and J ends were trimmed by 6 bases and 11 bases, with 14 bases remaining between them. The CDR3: CASRDTGFPPLHF. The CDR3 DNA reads TGTGCCAGCAGGGATACAGGGTTTCCACCCCTCCACTTT.

The CDR3 DNA reads as TGCGCCAGCAGCCGAGGACCTCTGAGCGGGAGCTCCTACGAGCAGTACTTC. Protein: CASSRGPLSGSSYEQYF. The rearrangement joins TRBV4-1 to TRBJ2-7; TRBD2 agrees at 8 bases. Germline CDR1 MGHRA, CDR2 YSYEKL. This CDR3 region has 17 residues. Unmatched junction bases numbered 11, after V lost 4 bases and J lost 0 bases.

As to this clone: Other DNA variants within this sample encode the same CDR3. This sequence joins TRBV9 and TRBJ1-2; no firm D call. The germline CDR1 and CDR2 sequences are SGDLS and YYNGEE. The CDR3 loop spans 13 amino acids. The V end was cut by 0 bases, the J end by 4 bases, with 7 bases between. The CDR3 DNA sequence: TGTGCCAGCAGCGTAGAGGGCGGCTATGGCTACACCTTC. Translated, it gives CASSVEGGYGYTF.

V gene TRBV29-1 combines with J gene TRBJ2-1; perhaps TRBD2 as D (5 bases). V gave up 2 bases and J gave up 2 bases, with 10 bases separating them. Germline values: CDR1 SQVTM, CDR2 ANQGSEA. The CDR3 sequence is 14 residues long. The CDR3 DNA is TGCAGCGTTGAACCCCGCGGGCCCTACAATGAGCAGTTCTTC. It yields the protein CSVEPRGPYNEQFF.

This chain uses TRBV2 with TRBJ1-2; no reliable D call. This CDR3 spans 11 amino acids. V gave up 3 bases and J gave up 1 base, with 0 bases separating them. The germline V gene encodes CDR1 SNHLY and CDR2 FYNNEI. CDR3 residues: CASSDNYGYTF. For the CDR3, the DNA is TGTGCCAGCAGTGATAACTATGGCTACACCTTC.

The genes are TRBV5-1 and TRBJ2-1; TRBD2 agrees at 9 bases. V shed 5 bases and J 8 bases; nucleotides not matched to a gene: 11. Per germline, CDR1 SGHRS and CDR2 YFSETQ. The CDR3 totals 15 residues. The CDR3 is CASSSDGTSRYEQFF. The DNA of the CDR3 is TGCGCCAGCAGTTCGGACGGGACTAGCAGGTATGAGCAGTTCTTC.

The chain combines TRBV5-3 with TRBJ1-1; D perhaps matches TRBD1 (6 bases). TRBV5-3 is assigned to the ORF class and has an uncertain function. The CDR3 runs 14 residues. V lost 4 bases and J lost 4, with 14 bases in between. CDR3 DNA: TGTGCCAGAAGCGGAAGGGACATCGGCACTGAAGCTTTCTTT. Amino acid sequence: CARSGRDIGTEAFF.

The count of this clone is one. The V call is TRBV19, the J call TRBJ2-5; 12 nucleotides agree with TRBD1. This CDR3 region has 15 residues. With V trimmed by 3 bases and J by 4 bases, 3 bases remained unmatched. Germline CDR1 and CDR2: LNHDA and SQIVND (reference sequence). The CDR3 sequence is CASSMGQGAGETQYF. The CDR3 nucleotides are TGTGCCAGTAGTATGGGACAGGGGGCAGGAGAGACCCAGTACTTC. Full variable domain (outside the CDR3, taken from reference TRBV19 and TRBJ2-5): DGGITQSPKYLFRKEGQNVTLSCEQNLNHDAMYWYRQDPGQGLRLIYYSQIVNDFQKGDIAEGYSVSREKKESFPLTVTSAQKNPTAFYLCASSMGQGAGETQYFGPGTRLLVL.

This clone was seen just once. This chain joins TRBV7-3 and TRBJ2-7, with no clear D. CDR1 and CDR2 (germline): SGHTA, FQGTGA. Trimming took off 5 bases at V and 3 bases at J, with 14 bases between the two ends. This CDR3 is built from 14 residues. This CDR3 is CASSPPEPHYEQYF. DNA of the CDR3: TGTGCCAGCAGCCCCCCAGAGCCGCACTACGAGCAGTACTTC.

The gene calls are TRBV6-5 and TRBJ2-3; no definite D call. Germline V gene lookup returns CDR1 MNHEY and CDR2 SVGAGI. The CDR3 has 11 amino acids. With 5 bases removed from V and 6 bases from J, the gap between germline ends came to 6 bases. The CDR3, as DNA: TGTGCCAGCAGTCCGTTTGATACGCAGTATTTT. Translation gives CASSPFDTQYF.

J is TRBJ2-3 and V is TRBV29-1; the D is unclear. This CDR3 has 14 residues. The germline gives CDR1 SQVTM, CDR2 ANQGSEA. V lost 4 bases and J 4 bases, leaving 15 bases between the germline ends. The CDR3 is CSVARARKADTQYF. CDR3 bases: TGCAGCGTTGCTAGGGCCCGCAAGGCAGATACGCAGTATTTT.

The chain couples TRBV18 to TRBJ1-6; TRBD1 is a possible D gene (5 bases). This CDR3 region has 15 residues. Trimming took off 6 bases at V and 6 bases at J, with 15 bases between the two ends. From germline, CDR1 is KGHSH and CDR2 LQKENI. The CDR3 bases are TGTGCCAGCTCCCGGGGCTCGGGAGCTAATTCACCCCTCCACTTT. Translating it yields CASSRGSGANSPLHF.

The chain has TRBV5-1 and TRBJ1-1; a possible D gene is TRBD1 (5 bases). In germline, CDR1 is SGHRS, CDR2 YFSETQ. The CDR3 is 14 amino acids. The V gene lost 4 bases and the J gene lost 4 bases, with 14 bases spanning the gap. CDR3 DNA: TGCGCCAGCAGCCCGGAGGGGATCCGCACTGAAGCTTTCTTT. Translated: CASSPEGIRTEAFF. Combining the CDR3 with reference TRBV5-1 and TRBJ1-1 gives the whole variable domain KAGVTQTPRYLIKTRGQQVTLSCSPISGHRSVSWYQQTPGQGLQFLFEYFSETQRNKGNFPGRFSGRQFSNSRSEMNVSTLELGDSALYLCASSPEGIRTEAFFGQGTRLTVV.